Shown below are 8 T cell receptor beta chains from a single sample sequenced in a study of OX40 agonist ivuxolimab in advanced cancers. The protocol used for the library was the immunoSEQ multiplex PCR assay. TCRdb mirrors the immuneACCESS table, restricted to in-frame sequences. Some clones are absent from its copies; in checked studies, under half trace to an unresolved V gene, and the reason for the others is unknown. The sample table records about 62,000 clones; 84% of these occur just once. The ten largest clones add up to 2.4% of the sample. Sequences were derived from CD4+ or CD8+ T cells sorted from blood, sampled in a trial of the OX40 agonist ivuxolimab. The receptors were sampled from an adult with an advanced solid tumor such as melanoma, head and neck, liver or kidney cancer.

The chain links TRBV19 to TRBJ1-4, with a weak D call TRBD1 (5 bases). This CDR3 contains 12 residues. V lost 2 bases and J lost 13, with 11 bases in between. The germline V gene encodes CDR1 LNHDA and CDR2 SQIVND (reference sequence). CDR3 sequence (DNA): TGTGCCAGTAGTATACCGCTCGGGGGACTGTTTTTT. Translated, it gives CASSIPLGGLFF.

CDR3 in amino acids: CASSYGPTANTEAFF. DNA for the CDR3: TGTGCCAGCAGTTATGGACCGACGGCGAACACTGAAGCTTTCTTT. This sequence joins TRBV6-6 and TRBJ1-1; no firm D call. Germline lookup yields CDR1 MNHNY and CDR2 SVGAGI (reference sequence). This CDR3 has 15 residues. Trimming removed 3 bases at V and 1 base at J, with 12 bases between.

As to this clone: Other DNA sequences in this sample translate to the same CDR3. The genes are TRBV29-1 and TRBJ1-5, with no clear D. The germline V gene encodes CDR1 SQVTM and CDR2 ANQGSEA. V was pared by 4 bases and J by 3 bases, with 7 bases between. The CDR3 is 12 amino acids. This chain's CDR3 is CSVGGNNQPQHF. CDR3 DNA: TGCAGCGTTGGGGGAAACAATCAGCCCCAGCATTTT.

The chain combines TRBV10-2 with TRBJ2-7, with 13 bases aligning to TRBD2. CDR3 length equals 15 residues. The germline V gene encodes CDR1 WSHSY and CDR2 SAAADI. After removal of 7 bases from V and 5 bases from J, the junction contained 8 bases not matched to a gene. CDR3 DNA: TGCGCCAGCACCGAACTAGCGGGGGGGCTCAACGAGCAGTACTTC. Its translation is CASTELAGGLNEQYF.

The V gene is TRBV5-5, the J gene TRBJ1-1; the D is unclear. CDR3 length: 14 amino acids. CDR1 is SGHKS, CDR2 YYEKEE, per germline (reference sequence). V gave up 1 base and J gave up 1 base, with 8 bases separating them. CDR3 protein: CASSLRLRNTEAFF. The CDR3 bases are TGTGCCAGCAGCTTGCGTCTTCGGAACACTGAAGCTTTCTTT.

This chain connects TRBV27 to TRBJ2-7; 11 bases align to TRBD2. Germline CDR1 MNHEY, CDR2 SMNVEV (reference sequence). J lost 6 bases, V lost 3 bases, and 10 bases had no gene match. There are 16 residues in the CDR3. CDR3 nucleotide sequence: TGTGCCAGCAGTTTTGGTCGGCTAGCGGGGGGTAGCGAGCAGTACTTC. This gives the protein CASSFGRLAGGSEQYF.

This clone was found a few times. J is TRBJ2-1 and V is TRBV10-3, with 10 bases identical to TRBD1. The CDR3 contains 14 residues. Germline V lookup: CDR1 ENHRY, CDR2 SYGVKD. Trimming took 4 bases from V and 7 from J; bases not matched to a gene: 4. CDR3 coding DNA: TGTGCCATCAGTGGGGGGACAGGGGAAAATGAGCAGTTCTTC. Its translation is CAISGGTGENEQFF.

The count of this clone is one. The chain employs TRBV5-6 and TRBJ2-7; the match to TRBD1 covers 7 bases. CDR1 is SGHDT, CDR2 YYEEEE, per germline. The trim removed 3 bases at V and 3 bases at J, leaving 15 bases unmatched. The CDR3 spans 17 residues. The CDR3 loop reads CASSSSLRRTGIYEQYF. The CDR3 bases are TGTGCCAGCAGCTCATCCCTCCGGCGGACAGGAATCTACGAGCAGTACTTC.